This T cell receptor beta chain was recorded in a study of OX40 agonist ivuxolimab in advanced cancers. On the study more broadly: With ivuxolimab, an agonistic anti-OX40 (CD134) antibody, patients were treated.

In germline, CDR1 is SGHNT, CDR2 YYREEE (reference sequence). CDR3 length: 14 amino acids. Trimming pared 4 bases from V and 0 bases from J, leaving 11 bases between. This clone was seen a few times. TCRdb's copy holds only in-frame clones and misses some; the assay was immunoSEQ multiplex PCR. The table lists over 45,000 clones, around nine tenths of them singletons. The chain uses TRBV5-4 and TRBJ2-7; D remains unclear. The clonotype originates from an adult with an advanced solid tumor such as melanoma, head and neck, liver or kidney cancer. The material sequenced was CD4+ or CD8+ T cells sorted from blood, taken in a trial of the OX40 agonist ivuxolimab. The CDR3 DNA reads TGTGCCAGCAGCCCCTCAAGCGCCTCCTACGAGCAGTACTTC. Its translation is CASSPSSASYEQYF.